The clone carrying this T cell receptor beta chain turned up a few times. The antigen remains unidentified. V lost 0 bases and J 0 bases, leaving 9 bases between the germline ends. The CDR3 length is 16 residues. Germline V CDR1 and CDR2: LGHDT, YNNKEL (reference sequence). This sample stems from a study of blood T cells in healthy people across ages. The use of a sample-barcoded 5' primer and a J-beta primer mix characterized a second PCR of roughly 6 to 11 cycles. MiXCR was run by TCRdb on the 5' RACE reads, yielding one entry per CDR3 protein. This sample carries some 1.4 million distinct CDR3 sequences, roughly 45% of them seen once, and the ten largest clones take 7.9%. Whole-study findings and limits: Diversity was higher, and naive CD4+ cells more numerous, in long-lived donors than in aged donors.

This TCR was recovered from a woman aged 18-29 years in good health. The sequenced sample consisted of blood. The chain combines TRBV3-1 with TRBJ2-1, with unresolved D. The CDR3 region has the DNA TGTGCCAGCAGCCAAGATCGGTTCGGCTCCTACAATGAGCAGTTCTTC. This gives the protein CASSQDRFGSYNEQFF.